This T cell receptor beta chain was captured in a study of T and B cells in COVID-19 patients. Across the whole study: At median age around 37 years, recovered patients were younger than active-infection patients at about 63. Of approximately 21 active-infection patients, approximately 12 were critically ill with mechanical ventilation or extracorporeal membrane oxygenation.

Broader study findings: Exclusive to the recovered cohort were some 2,300 TCR clusters, about 29 of them with low generation probability.

CDR1 is MNHEY, CDR2 SMNVEV, per germline (reference sequence). The CDR3 is 13 residues long. A word on this clonotype: The target antigen is unknown.

TRB rearrangements were amplified by multiplex PCR with BIOMED2 TRB-A/B primers. From the multiplex PCR reads, TCRdb called clonotypes with MiXCR, one entry per CDR3 protein. The table has under 6,000 distinct CDR3 sequences, 25% to 30% seen once; the top ten hold about 20%. TRB was amplified from approximately 250-500 ng of blood genomic DNA. The clonotype was recovered from a human donor with active COVID-19. The sequenced sample consisted of blood. The rearrangement links TRBV27 to TRBJ2-5; unclear D gene. This CDR3 is CVSSFADEETQYF. The CDR3 nucleotides read TGTGTTAGCAGTTTTGCGGATGAAGAGACCCAGTACTTC.